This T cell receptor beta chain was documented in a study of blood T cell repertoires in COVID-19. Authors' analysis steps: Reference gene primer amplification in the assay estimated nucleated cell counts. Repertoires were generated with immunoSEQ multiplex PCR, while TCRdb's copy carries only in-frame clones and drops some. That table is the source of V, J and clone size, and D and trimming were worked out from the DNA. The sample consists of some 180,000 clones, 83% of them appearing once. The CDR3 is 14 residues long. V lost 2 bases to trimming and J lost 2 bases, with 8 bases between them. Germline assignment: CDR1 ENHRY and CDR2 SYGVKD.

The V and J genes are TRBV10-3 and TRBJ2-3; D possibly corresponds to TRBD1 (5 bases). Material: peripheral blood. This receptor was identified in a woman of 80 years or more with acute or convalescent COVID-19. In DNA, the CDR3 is TGTGCCATCAGTGAGGGGGCGGACACAGATACGCAGTATTTT. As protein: CAISEGADTDTQYF.